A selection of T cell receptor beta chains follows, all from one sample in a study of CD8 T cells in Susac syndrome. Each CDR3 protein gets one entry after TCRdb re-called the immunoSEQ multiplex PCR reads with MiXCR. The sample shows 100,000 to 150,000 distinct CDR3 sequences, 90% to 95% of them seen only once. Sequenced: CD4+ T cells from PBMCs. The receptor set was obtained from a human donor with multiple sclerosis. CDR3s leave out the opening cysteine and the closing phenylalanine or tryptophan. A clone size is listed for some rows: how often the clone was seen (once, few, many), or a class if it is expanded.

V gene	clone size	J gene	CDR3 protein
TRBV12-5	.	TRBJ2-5	ASAVPGDSQETQY
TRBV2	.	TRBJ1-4	ASSEMGYRGEKLF
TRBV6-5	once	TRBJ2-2	ASSYSRTLIGELF
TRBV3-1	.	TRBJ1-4	ASSQGVRGDEKLF
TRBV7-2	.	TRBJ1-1	ASSLGAGSGTEAF
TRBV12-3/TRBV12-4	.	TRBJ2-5	ASSFQPNQETQY
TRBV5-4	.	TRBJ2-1	ASSLRLAGGYNEQF
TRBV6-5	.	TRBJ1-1	ASSYSSDSRGAF
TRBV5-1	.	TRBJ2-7	ASRVPLSSYEQY
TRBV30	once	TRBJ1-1	AWSGGGTGNEAF
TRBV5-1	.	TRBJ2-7	ASSTWTGVSYEQY
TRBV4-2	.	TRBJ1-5	ASSQDTNQPQH
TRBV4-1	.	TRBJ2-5	ASSQGPGQETQY
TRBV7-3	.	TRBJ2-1	ASSLLGGLYNEQF
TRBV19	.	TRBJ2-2	ASGTSGAAGELF
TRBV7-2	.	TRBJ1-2	ASSAGAPPSYGYT
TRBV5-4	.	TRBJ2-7	ASSITGTEH
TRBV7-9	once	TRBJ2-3	ASSLTGTTDTQY
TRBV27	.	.	ASSLFLAGSEQY
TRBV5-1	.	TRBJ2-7	ASSLRDRGTYEQY
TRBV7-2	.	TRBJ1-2	ASSAVSDGYT
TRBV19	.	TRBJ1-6	ASSIPGTDNSPLH
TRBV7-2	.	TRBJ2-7	ASSPTGTGGGKQY
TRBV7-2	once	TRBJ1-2	ASSSGQHYGYT
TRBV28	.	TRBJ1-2	ASSLSQGRDYGYT
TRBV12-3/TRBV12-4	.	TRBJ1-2	ASSEWDRVKNGYT
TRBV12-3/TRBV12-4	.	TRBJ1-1	ASSHAGITEAF
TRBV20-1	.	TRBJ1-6	SARTGGSYNSPLH
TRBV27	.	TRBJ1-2	ASSFWGGGYT
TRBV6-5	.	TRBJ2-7	ASSDMGPAQI